The following is a T cell receptor beta chain sequence with its context. The antigen remains undetermined. The data derive from a study of CD8 T cells in ankylosing spondylitis. Whole-study findings and limits: Reported data indicate significant enrichment of disease-linked clones within matched ankylosing spondylitis synovial fluid. Ankylosing spondylitis blood seemed to carry a telltale TCR beta motif made of roughly eight highly homologous variants.

The CDR3 is made up of 15 amino acids. Trimming left V 5 bases short and J 6 bases short, with 16 bases between. Per germline, CDR1 MNHEY and CDR2 SMNVEV (reference sequence). In making TCR beta libraries, quantitative 5'-RACE with molecular barcodes was used. Each CDR3 protein gets one entry after TCRdb re-called the 5' RACE reads with MiXCR. Of about 360,000 distinct CDR3 sequences in the sample, approximately 22% were seen once. The TCR originated in a male donor with ankylosing spondylitis or in good health (not recorded which). The sequencing sample was made of blood, either unsorted or a sorted T cell fraction (not recorded which). This chain uses TRBV27 with TRBJ2-2; the D call may be TRBD1 or TRBD2 (5 bases each). The CDR3 nucleotides are TGTGCCAGCAGTCCGCCAGGGAGCAGGTCCGGGGAGCTGTTTTTT. Translating it yields CASSPPGSRSGELFF.